These 16 T cell receptor beta chains share one sample of origin, sequenced in a study of T cell clonotyping in hematopoietic cell transplantation. Clones were sequenced by immunoSEQ multiplex PCR, and TCRdb holds only the in-frame ones, with some missing. In the table there are fewer than 70,000 clones, approximately 94% of which are singletons. Specimen: peripheral blood mononuclear cells. The receptors derive from a man in his forties or fifties in good health. Some clones in this sample may be carry-over from other donors' samples.

The chain employs TRBV28 and TRBJ2-7; the D gene is possibly TRBD2 (8 bases). CDR3 length: 15 residues. Germline values: CDR1 MDHEN, CDR2 SYDVKM. V was cut by 4 bases and J by 7 bases, with 20 bases left in between. The CDR3 region is CASSSGLAGGWEQYF. CDR3 DNA: TGTGCCAGCAGTTCCGGACTAGCAGGGGGTTGGGAGCAGTACTTC.

The V call is TRBV29-1, the J call TRBJ1-1; 8 nucleotides agree with TRBD1. With 3 bases clipped from V and 0 bases from J, the junction kept 6 bases outside the gene matches. The CDR3 runs 15 residues. In germline, CDR1 is SQVTM, CDR2 ANQGSEA. CDR3 sequence: CSVDRGQGMNTEAFF. For the CDR3, the DNA is TGCAGCGTTGACAGGGGGCAAGGGATGAACACTGAAGCTTTCTTT.

This clone was recorded once. The chain employs TRBV5-1 and TRBJ1-4; 7 positions agree with TRBD1. Germline V gene lookup returns CDR1 SGHRS and CDR2 YFSETQ. The length of the CDR3 is 13 residues. V shed 6 bases and J 5 bases; nucleotides not matched to a gene: 4. The CDR3 loop is CASKGTENEKLFF. The CDR3 DNA sequence: TGCGCCAGCAAAGGGACAGAGAATGAAAAACTGTTTTTT.

The chain is built from TRBV19 and TRBJ1-6, with TRBD1 matching 7 bases. The CDR3 consists of 16 residues. In germline, CDR1 is LNHDA, CDR2 SQIVND (reference sequence). Trimming cost V 4 bases and J 13 bases; bases outside gene matches: 16. The CDR3 reads CASSTPRDSAKVPLHF. The CDR3 nucleotides read TGTGCCAGTAGTACCCCCCGGGACAGCGCCAAGGTGCCCCTCCACTTT.

This sequence joins TRBV7-3 and TRBJ1-5; D remains unclear. V lost 11 bases and J 5 bases, leaving 7 bases between the germline ends. This CDR3 has 10 amino acids. Germline CDR1 and CDR2: SGHTA and FQGTGA. The CDR3 reads CAGYHQPQHF. DNA for the CDR3: TGTGCCGGTTATCATCAGCCCCAGCATTTT.

The gene calls are TRBV15 and TRBJ2-1; 8 bases agree with TRBD2. The trim removed 6 bases at V and 8 bases at J, leaving 9 bases unmatched. CDR1 is LNHNV, CDR2 YYDKDF, per germline (reference sequence). This CDR3 spans 14 amino acids. The CDR3 bases are TGTGCCACCAGGGAAAGCGGGAGTAGAGATGAGCAGTTCTTC. Translating it yields CATRESGSRDEQFF.

This chain connects TRBV4-1 to TRBJ2-1; D remains ambiguous. Trimming removed 0 bases at V and 5 bases at J, with 11 bases between. The CDR3 spans 15 residues. Germline CDR1 is MGHRA and CDR2 is YSYEKL. The DNA for the CDR3 is TGCGCCAGCAGCCAAGATCATCCCGCGGACAATGAGCAGTTCTTC. It is translated as CASSQDHPADNEQFF.

This sequence joins TRBV19 and TRBJ2-5; 12 nucleotides line up with TRBD2. V was clipped by 3 bases and J by 5 bases; unmatched bases: 4. The CDR3 totals 15 residues. Germline V lookup: CDR1 LNHDA, CDR2 SQIVND (reference sequence). CDR3 sequence reads: CASSIGLAGWETQYF. Written as DNA, the CDR3 is TGTGCCAGTAGTATTGGACTAGCGGGATGGGAGACCCAGTACTTC.

The J gene is TRBJ1-1, the V gene TRBV6-5; D unclear. From germline, CDR1 is MNHEY and CDR2 SVGAGI. Trimming stripped 0 bases from V and 3 bases from J, with 8 bases between. This CDR3 spans 14 amino acids. The CDR3 here is CASSYSFRYTEAFF. CDR3 bases: TGTGCCAGCAGTTACTCTTTTCGGTACACTGAAGCTTTCTTT.

The chain uses TRBV30 and TRBJ1-4; 8 nucleotides line up with TRBD1. The CDR3 covers 16 residues. Germline values: CDR1 GTSNPN, CDR2 SVGIG (reference sequence). The trim removed 0 bases at V and 7 bases at J, leaving 10 bases unmatched. The DNA of the CDR3 is TGTGCCTGGAGTGTGCAGCAGGGGGCGTTTAGTGAAAAACTGTTTTTT. It encodes CAWSVQQGAFSEKLFF.

This chain connects TRBV20-1 to TRBJ2-3; no reliable D call. CDR3 length equals 11 residues. Per the germline V gene, CDR1 is DFQATT and CDR2 is SNEGSKA (reference sequence). Trimming removed 5 bases at V and 10 bases at J, with 13 bases between. The CDR3 DNA is TGCAGTGCTCCTCTGACAATTGCGCAGTATTTT. As protein: CSAPLTIAQYF.

This clone was counted only a few times. The CDR3 sequence is CASSFIRANTEAFF. DNA for the CDR3: TGTGCCAGCAGTTTTATAAGAGCGAACACTGAAGCTTTCTTT. This chain joins TRBV28 and TRBJ1-1; D uncertain. This CDR3 contains 14 residues. Per the germline V gene, CDR1 is MDHEN and CDR2 is SYDVKM. The germline V and J ends were trimmed by 3 bases and 1 base, with 9 bases remaining between them.

This clone was recorded once. The genes are TRBV19 and TRBJ2-7; 7 bases fit TRBD1. Losses at the gene ends were 5 bases for V and 3 bases for J; bases not matched to a gene: 7. This CDR3 spans 14 amino acids. The germline CDR1 and CDR2 sequences are LNHDA and SQIVND (reference sequence). The CDR3 here is CASSYRGPHYEQYF. In nucleotides, the CDR3 is TGTGCCAGTAGTTACAGGGGACCACACTACGAGCAGTACTTC.

This clone was detected a few times. This sequence joins TRBV29-1 and TRBJ2-4, with D tentatively TRBD1 (6 bases). Germline assignment: CDR1 SQVTM and CDR2 ANQGSEA. The ends were cut back, 4 bases at V and 8 bases at J, with 12 bases in the middle. CDR3 length: 12 amino acids. CDR3: CSVVQGTDIQYF. DNA of the CDR3: TGCAGCGTTGTTCAGGGGACGGACATTCAGTACTTC.

The V and J genes are TRBV27 and TRBJ1-2; 7 bases map to TRBD1. Losses at the gene ends were 5 bases for V and 8 bases for J; bases not matched to a gene: 11. The CDR3 runs to 14 residues. Per germline, CDR1 MNHEY and CDR2 SMNVEV (reference sequence). CDR3 coding DNA: TGTGCCAGCAGTCGCCGGGACAGACTGGGAGGCTACACCTTC. This codes for CASSRRDRLGGYTF.

The V gene is TRBV25-1, the J gene TRBJ2-5; no firm D call. The CDR3 extends over 13 amino acids. CDR1 and CDR2 from the germline V gene are MGHDK and SYGVNS. Trimming took 1 base from V and 2 from J, leaving 5 bases between them. The CDR3 loop is CASSEFVQETQYF. The CDR3 nucleotides are TGTGCCAGCAGTGAATTTGTGCAAGAGACCCAGTACTTC. Variable domain in full (rest from reference TRBV25-1 and TRBJ2-5): EADIYQTPRYLVIGTGKKITLECSQTMGHDKMYWYQQDPGMELHLIHYSYGVNSTEKGDLSSESTVSRIRTEHFPLTLESARPSHTSQYLCASSEFVQETQYFGPGTRLLVL.